This TCR beta chain emerged from a study of blood T cell repertoires in COVID-19. Turning to the study itself: Samples of COVID-19 (acute and convalescent) were obtained from the United States, Italy and Spain. Sources were T cells, B-cell-depleted T cells, or PBMCs; the material itself was cDNA or gDNA.

J gave up 2 bases and V 2 bases, and 3 bases lay outside the gene matches. Germline loops: CDR1 SGHRS, CDR2 YFSETQ. This CDR3 comprises 15 residues. Authors' methods: Reference gene primer amplification gave nucleated cell count estimates. Sequencing used immunoSEQ multiplex PCR; TCRdb keeps in-frame clones, though not all of them. That table is the source of V, J and clone size, and D and trimming were worked out from the DNA. The sample gives about 74,000 clones, around three quarters of which show up once; around 15% is in the top ten. The receptor's source is a human donor in a cohort sampled during active COVID-19. Sequencing was done on a sample of peripheral blood. The J gene is TRBJ2-7, the V gene TRBV5-1; 11 bases agree with TRBD2. The CDR3 region has the DNA TGCGCCAGCAGCTTTAGCGGGAGGGCGACCTACGAGCAGTACTTC. This codes for CASSFSGRATYEQYF.